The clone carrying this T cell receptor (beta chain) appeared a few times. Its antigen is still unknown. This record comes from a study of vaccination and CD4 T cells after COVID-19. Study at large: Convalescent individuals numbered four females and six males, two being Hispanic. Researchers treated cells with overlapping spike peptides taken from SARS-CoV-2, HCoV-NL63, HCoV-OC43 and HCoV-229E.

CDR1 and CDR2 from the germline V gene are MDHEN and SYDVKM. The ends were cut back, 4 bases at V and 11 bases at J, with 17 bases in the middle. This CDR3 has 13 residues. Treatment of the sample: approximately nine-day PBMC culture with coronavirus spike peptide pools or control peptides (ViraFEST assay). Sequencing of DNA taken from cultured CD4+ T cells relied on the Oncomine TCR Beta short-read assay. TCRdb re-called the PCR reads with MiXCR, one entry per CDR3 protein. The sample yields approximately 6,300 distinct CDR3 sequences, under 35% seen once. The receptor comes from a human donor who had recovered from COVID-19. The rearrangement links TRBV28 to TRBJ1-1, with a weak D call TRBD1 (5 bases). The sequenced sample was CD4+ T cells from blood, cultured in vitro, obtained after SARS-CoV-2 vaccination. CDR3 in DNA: TGTGCCAGCAGTTCCGGTCCAGGGATAAAGGCTTTCTTT. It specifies CASSSGPGIKAFF.